This paragraph reports one T cell receptor beta chain. This sample was included in a study of T cells in Graves' hyperthyroidism and ophthalmopathy. Germline V gives CDR1 LGHNA, CDR2 YSLEER. With 1 base removed from V and 3 bases from J, the gap between germline ends came to 10 bases. There are 15 residues in the CDR3. Amplified TCR beta CDR3 regions came from RNA transcripts. A set of HTBI primers served as the primers for a first-round RT-PCR of the TCR CDR3. TCRdb reanalysed the multiplex PCR reads using MiXCR and keeps one entry per CDR3 protein. The sample carries nearly 600,000 distinct CDR3 sequences, about 14% recorded once.

This rearrangement joins TRBV4-3 to TRBJ1-5; D is possibly TRBD1 (5 bases). This TCR came from a woman in her twenties or thirties with Graves' hyperthyroidism that later progressed to Graves' ophthalmopathy. Sequencing was carried out using blood. The CDR3 sequence: CASSQVTGYNQPQHF. In DNA form, the CDR3 reads TGCGCCAGCAGCCAAGTTACAGGCTACAATCAGCCCCAGCATTTT.